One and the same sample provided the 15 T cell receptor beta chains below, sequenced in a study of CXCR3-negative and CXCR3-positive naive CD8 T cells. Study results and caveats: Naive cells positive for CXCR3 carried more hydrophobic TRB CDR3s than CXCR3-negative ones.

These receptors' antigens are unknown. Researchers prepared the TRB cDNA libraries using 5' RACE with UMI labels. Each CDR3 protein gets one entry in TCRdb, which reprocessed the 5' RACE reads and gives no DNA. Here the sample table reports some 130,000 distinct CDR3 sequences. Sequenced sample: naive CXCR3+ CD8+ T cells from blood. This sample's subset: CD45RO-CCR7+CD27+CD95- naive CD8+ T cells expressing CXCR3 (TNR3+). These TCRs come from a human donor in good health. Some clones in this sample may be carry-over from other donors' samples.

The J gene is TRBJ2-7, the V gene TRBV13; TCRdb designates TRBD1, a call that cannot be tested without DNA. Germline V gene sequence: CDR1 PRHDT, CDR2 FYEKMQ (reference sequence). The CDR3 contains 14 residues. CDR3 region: CASSNADGIYEQYF.

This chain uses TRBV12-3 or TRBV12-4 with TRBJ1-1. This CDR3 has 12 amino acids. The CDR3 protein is CASSLGSVEAFF.

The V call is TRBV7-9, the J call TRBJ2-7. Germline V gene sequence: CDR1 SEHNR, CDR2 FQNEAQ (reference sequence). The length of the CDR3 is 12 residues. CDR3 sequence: CASQTWSDEQYF.

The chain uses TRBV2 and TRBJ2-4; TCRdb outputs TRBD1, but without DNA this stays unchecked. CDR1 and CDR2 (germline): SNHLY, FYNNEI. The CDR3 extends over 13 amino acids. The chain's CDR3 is CASSALQGLGKYF.

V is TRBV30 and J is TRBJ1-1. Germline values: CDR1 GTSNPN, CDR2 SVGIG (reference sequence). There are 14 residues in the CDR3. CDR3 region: CAWTVIQKNTEAFF.

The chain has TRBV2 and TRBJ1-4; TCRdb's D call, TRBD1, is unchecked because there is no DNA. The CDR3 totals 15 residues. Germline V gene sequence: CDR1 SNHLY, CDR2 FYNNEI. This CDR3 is CASMFPTATNEKLFF. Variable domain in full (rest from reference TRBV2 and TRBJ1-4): EPEVTQTPSHQVTQMGQEVILRCVPISNHLYFYWYRQILGQKVEFLVSFYNNEISEKSEIFDDQFSVERPDGSNFTLKIRSTKLEDSAMYFCASMFPTATNEKLFFGSGTQLSVL.

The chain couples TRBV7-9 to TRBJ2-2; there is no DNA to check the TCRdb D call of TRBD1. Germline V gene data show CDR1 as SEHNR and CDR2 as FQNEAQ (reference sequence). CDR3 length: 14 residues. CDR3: CASSLPGDTGELFF.

CDR3 in amino acids: CACGPSGLSEQYF. The chain joins TRBV6-5 to TRBJ2-7; TCRdb lists TRBD2, though no DNA is available to test this call. The length of the CDR3 is 13 residues. In germline, CDR1 is MNHEY, CDR2 SVGAGI.

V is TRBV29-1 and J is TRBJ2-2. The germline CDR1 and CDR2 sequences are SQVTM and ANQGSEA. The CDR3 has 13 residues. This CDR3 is CSATNANTGELFF.

The chain's CDR3 is CSVEDSSFSGELFF. The rearrangement uses TRBV29-1 and TRBJ2-2. The CDR3 covers 14 residues. Germline V gene sequence: CDR1 SQVTM, CDR2 ANQGSEA.

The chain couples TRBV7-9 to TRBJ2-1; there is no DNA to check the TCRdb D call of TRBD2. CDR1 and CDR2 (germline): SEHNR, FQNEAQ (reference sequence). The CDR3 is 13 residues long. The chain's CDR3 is CASSLGSGIEQFF.

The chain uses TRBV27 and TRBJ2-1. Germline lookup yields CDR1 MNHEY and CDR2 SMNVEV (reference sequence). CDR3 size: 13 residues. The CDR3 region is CASSLRGSNEQFF.

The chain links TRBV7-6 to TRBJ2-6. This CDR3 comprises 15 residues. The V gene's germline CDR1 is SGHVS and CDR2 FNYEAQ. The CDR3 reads CASSALRSGANVLTF.

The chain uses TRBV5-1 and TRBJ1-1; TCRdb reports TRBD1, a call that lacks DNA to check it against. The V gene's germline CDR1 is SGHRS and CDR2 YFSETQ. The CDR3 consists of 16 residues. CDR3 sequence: CASSLNSGTGSSEAFF.

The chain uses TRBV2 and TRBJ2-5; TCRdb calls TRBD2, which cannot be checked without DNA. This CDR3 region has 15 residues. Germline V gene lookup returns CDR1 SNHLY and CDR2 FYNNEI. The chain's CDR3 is CASSEGLAGVETQYF.